This T cell receptor (beta chain) comes out of a study of blood T cell repertoires in COVID-19. The wider study: There were acute and convalescent COVID-19 samples, and they came from the United States, Italy and Spain. PBMCs, B-cell-depleted T cells, or T cells were the source of the cDNA or gDNA that made up the material.

Original handling: Estimation of nucleated cell counts was performed using reference gene primer amplification. Profiling relied on immunoSEQ multiplex PCR, and the TCRdb table lists in-frame clones only, not all of them. That table furnishes V, J and clone size, whereas the DNA furnished D and trimming. The sample has about 170,000 clones, roughly four fifths seen once. In germline, CDR1 is DFQATT, CDR2 SNEGSKA (reference sequence). CDR3 size: 11 residues. V was pared by 6 bases and J by 0 bases, with 4 bases between. The receptor was derived from a human donor with acute or convalescent COVID-19. The donor label of this sample is uncertain. V gene TRBV20-1 combines with J gene TRBJ2-3; D is uncertain. Sequenced material: peripheral blood. CDR3 DNA sequence: TGCAGTGCGCAGAGCACAGATACGCAGTATTTT. This encodes CSAQSTDTQYF.